This TCR delta chain was retrieved from a study of gamma-delta T cells after stem cell transplantation. This clone showed up just a few times. TCRdb re-identified clones in the RT-PCR reads via CATT. The profile covers about 6,500 delta-chain clones, with about 23% appearing a single time and 15% to 20% taken by the ten largest. The germline V gene has CDR1 GEAIGNYY and CDR2 EKD. With V trimmed by 3 bases and J by 1 base, 11 bases remained unmatched. The CDR3 spans 21 residues. Sequencing used gamma-delta T cells. The receptor's source is a human donor. It is not recorded whose cells these are; they may come from a transplant donor. The chain employs TRDV2 and TRDJ3; 13 bases align to TRDD3. CDR3 protein: CACDLLLGDTRDSWDTRQMFF. The CDR3 DNA follows: TGTGCCTGTGACTTATTACTGGGGGATACGCGGGATTCCTGGGACACCCGACAGATGTTTTTC.